The 27 T cell receptor beta chains below were found in one sample sequenced in a study of CD8 T cells in ankylosing spondylitis (dated by TCRdb to 2017 to 2019). What the authors observed across the whole study: Blood from ankylosing spondylitis patients appeared to be characterized by a TCR beta motif composed of eight highly homologous amino acid variants.

Which antigens these TCRs recognize remains unknown. The library was obtained by 5' RACE. Sequencing was performed on an Illumina HiSeq 2500. TCRdb redid the processing of the public reads, applying fastp at Q25 and MiXCR, and retained in-frame beta chains. Each record represents a unique CDR3 protein, reported with the most common genes and DNA among its rows. The sample table lists 200,000 to 250,000 distinct CDR3 sequences, around 7.9% of them with a count of one. The ten largest make up 13% to 15% of the sample. Source material: blood, either unsorted or a sorted T cell fraction (not recorded which). Receptor source: a male donor with ankylosing spondylitis.

This chain joins TRBV25-1 and TRBJ1-3, with D maybe TRBD1 (6 bases). This CDR3 region has 13 residues. Germline V gene lookup returns CDR1 MGHDK and CDR2 SYGVNS. V was pared by 3 bases and J by 4 bases, with 7 bases between. CDR3 coding DNA: TGTGCCAGCAGTGAGGGGGGCGGAAACACCATATATTTT. This encodes CASSEGGGNTIYF.

This clonotype has at least ten counts. This rearrangement joins TRBV6-6 to TRBJ2-5; no definite D call. Germline V gives CDR1 MNHNY, CDR2 SVGAGI (reference sequence). This CDR3 has 11 amino acids. Trimming removed 0 bases from V and 6 bases from J, with 2 bases in between. This CDR3 is CASSYSQTQYF. CDR3 nucleotides: TGTGCCAGCAGTTACTCTCAGACCCAGTACTTC.

The V call is TRBV28, the J call TRBJ2-1; 9 nucleotides match TRBD2. V lost 5 bases and J lost 8; bases outside the gene matches: 10. The germline V gene has CDR1 MDHEN and CDR2 SYDVKM. The CDR3 is 15 amino acids. The CDR3 sequence: CASSQRLAENHEQFF. The CDR3, as DNA: TGTGCCAGCAGTCAACGACTAGCGGAAAATCATGAGCAGTTCTTC.

This clonotype was counted many times. V gene TRBV12-3 or TRBV12-4 combines with J gene TRBJ2-5; perhaps TRBD1 as D (6 bases). The length of the CDR3 is 16 residues. The V and J ends lost 2 bases and 2 bases respectively, with 15 bases between them. CDR3 in DNA: TGTGCCAGCAGTTTAAGCCTGGACAGATATCAAGAGACCCAGTACTTC. Protein sequence: CASSLSLDRYQETQYF.

This clonotype was observed many times. Written as DNA, the CDR3 is TGTGCCATCAGGCCGGTTGGAGAGAACACTGAAGCTTTCTTT. Its protein is CAIRPVGENTEAFF. This rearrangement joins TRBV10-3 to TRBJ1-1; D gene uncertain. The CDR3 covers 14 residues. Germline V gene lookup returns CDR1 ENHRY and CDR2 SYGVKD. Deletions cut 6 bases from V and 1 base from J, with 12 bases between.

This clonotype was seen a few times. The chain employs TRBV13 and TRBJ1-2, with D maybe TRBD1 (5 bases). Germline CDR1 is PRHDT and CDR2 is FYEKMQ (reference sequence). Trimming removed 3 bases at V and 5 bases at J, with 19 bases between. This CDR3 is 16 amino acids long. CDR3 DNA: TGTGCCAGCAGCTTCTCTATGACAGCTACTCGGTATGGCTACACCTTC. Protein sequence: CASSFSMTATRYGYTF. Full variable domain (outside the CDR3, taken from reference TRBV13 and TRBJ1-2): AAGVIQSPRHLIKEKRETATLKCYPIPRHDTVYWYQQGPGQDPQFLISFYEKMQSDKGSIPDRFSAQQFSDYHSELNMSSLELGDSALYFCASSFSMTATRYGYTFGSGTRLTVV.

This clonotype was recorded many times. The genes are TRBV25-1 and TRBJ2-5; tentative D call: TRBD2 (7 bases). The CDR3 contains 14 residues. Germline V gene sequence: CDR1 MGHDK, CDR2 SYGVNS. Trimming pared 1 base from V and 3 bases from J, leaving 9 bases between. The CDR3: CASSEWEGEETQYF. For the CDR3, the DNA is TGTGCCAGCAGTGAATGGGAGGGGGAAGAGACCCAGTACTTC. Combining the CDR3 with reference TRBV25-1 and TRBJ2-5 gives the whole variable domain EADIYQTPRYLVIGTGKKITLECSQTMGHDKMYWYQQDPGMELHLIHYSYGVNSTEKGDLSSESTVSRIRTEHFPLTLESARPSHTSQYLCASSEWEGEETQYFGPGTRLLVL.

This clonotype was counted many times. The chain joins TRBV27 to TRBJ1-2; D not resolved. CDR1 is MNHEY, CDR2 SMNVEV, per germline (reference sequence). The CDR3 length is 13 residues. Trimming left V 7 bases short and J 5 bases short, with 14 bases between. Written as DNA, the CDR3 is TGTGCCAGCAATACCGGGTTGGGGTATGGCTACACCTTC. Encoded protein: CASNTGLGYGYTF.

In this sample, this clonotype turned up a few times. V and J are TRBV13 and TRBJ2-5; no clear D. V lost 4 bases to trimming and J lost 0 bases, with 15 bases between them. The germline CDR1 and CDR2 sequences are PRHDT and FYEKMQ (reference sequence). The CDR3 has 16 amino acids. CDR3 sequence reads: CASSSAPTEYQETQYF. The DNA for the CDR3 is TGTGCCAGCAGCTCTGCCCCGACCGAGTACCAAGAGACCCAGTACTTC.

This clonotype was found many times. The chain recombines TRBV7-8 with TRBJ1-1; D is ambiguous. CDR1 and CDR2 from the germline V gene are SGHVS and FQNEAQ. Trimming removed 3 bases from V and 4 bases from J, with 15 bases in between. The CDR3 is 15 residues long. As DNA, the CDR3 is TGTGCCAGCAGCTTGACCCGACCAGACTTCACTGAAGCTTTCTTT. It specifies CASSLTRPDFTEAFF. The full variable domain, in which reference TRBV7-8 and TRBJ1-1 provide the parts outside the CDR3, is GAGVSQSPRYKVAKRGQDVALRCDPISGHVSLFWYQQALGQGPEFLTYFQNEAQLDKSGLPSDRFFAERPEGSVSTLKIQRTQQEDSAVYLCASSLTRPDFTEAFFGQGTRLTVV.

This clonotype was counted many times. The rearrangement joins TRBV9 to TRBJ2-5; D uncertain. V shed 7 bases and J shed 0 bases, with 10 bases lying between them. Germline CDR1 reads SGDLS; CDR2 reads YYNGEE. This CDR3 region has 13 residues. In DNA, the CDR3 is TGTGCCAGCCTTAGACTCGACCAAGAGACCCAGTACTTC. It is translated as CASLRLDQETQYF.

The chain uses TRBV14 and TRBJ2-1; 7 bases map to TRBD2. Germline-derived CDR1 and CDR2 are SGHDN and FVKESK. The CDR3 contains 14 residues. V shed 4 bases, J shed 10 bases, and the junction held 10 bases outside the gene matches. CDR3 amino acids: CASSRAGPPEEQFF. The CDR3 DNA reads as TGTGCCAGCAGCCGAGCGGGACCCCCTGAGGAGCAGTTCTTC.

This clonotype has at least ten counts. This chain connects TRBV9 to TRBJ2-1; D is ambiguous. The CDR3 spans 13 residues. Looked up from germline, CDR1 is SGDLS and CDR2 is YYNGEE. Trimming stripped 0 bases from V and 7 bases from J, with 8 bases between. In DNA form, the CDR3 reads TGTGCCAGCAGCGTAGCCGGTCGAAATGAGCAGTTCTTC. This gives the protein CASSVAGRNEQFF. Looking up the rest from reference TRBV9 and TRBJ2-1 gives the full variable domain: DSGVTQTPKHLITATGQRVTLRCSPRSGDLSVYWYQQSLDQGLQFLIQYYNGEERAKGNILERFSAQQFPDLHSELNLSSLELGDSALYFCASSVAGRNEQFFGPGTRLTVL.

This clonotype was recorded many times. The chain links TRBV9 to TRBJ2-2; D is ambiguous. This CDR3 has 12 residues. Deletions cut 0 bases from V and 10 bases from J, with 7 bases between. Germline V lookup: CDR1 SGDLS, CDR2 YYNGEE. CDR3 in amino acids: CASSVGSAELFF. CDR3 nucleotide sequence: TGTGCCAGCAGCGTAGGAAGTGCGGAGCTGTTTTTT.

In this sample, this clonotype turned up many times. This chain joins TRBV25-1 and TRBJ2-2; maybe TRBD1 (5 bases). V lost 6 bases and J 5 bases, leaving 10 bases between the germline ends. The CDR3 loop spans 13 amino acids. From germline, CDR1 is MGHDK and CDR2 SYGVNS. For the CDR3, the DNA is TGTGCCAGCAGAACAGGATTGACCGGGGAGCTGTTTTTT. Protein: CASRTGLTGELFF.

The rearrangement uses TRBV27 and TRBJ2-3; the D gene is possibly TRBD1 (5 bases). Trimming removed 5 bases from V and 1 base from J, with 13 bases in between. The CDR3 has 15 amino acids. The germline CDR1 and CDR2 sequences are MNHEY and SMNVEV (reference sequence). DNA for the CDR3: TGTGCCAGCAGTCCTCGGGTCAGGGGCACAGATACGCAGTATTTT. This gives the protein CASSPRVRGTDTQYF.

The chain uses TRBV21-1 and TRBJ2-7; TRBD2, the table's D call, was not compared with the DNA. TRBV21-1 is described as a pseudogene. The CDR3 loop spans 16 amino acids. CDR3 amino acids: CASSKEGGTNSYEQYF. The CDR3 DNA reads TGTGCCAGCAGCAAAGAAGGCGGGACTAACTCCTACGAGCAGTACTTC.

In this sample, this clonotype turned up many times. The chain recombines TRBV5-6 with TRBJ2-7; D gene uncertain. Deletions cut 0 bases from V and 8 bases from J, with 12 bases between. CDR3 length: 13 amino acids. Germline V gene lookup returns CDR1 SGHDT and CDR2 YYEEEE. This CDR3 reads CASSLGEKYQQYF. The CDR3 coding sequence is TGTGCCAGCAGCTTGGGGGAAAAATATCAGCAGTACTTC.

In this sample, this clonotype turned up many times. The chain links TRBV7-2 to TRBJ2-3; TRBD1 or TRBD2 may be the D gene (5 bases each). Looked up from germline, CDR1 is SGHTA and CDR2 is FQGNSA. The length of the CDR3 is 15 residues. Trimming removed 1 base at V and 0 bases at J, with 8 bases between. The CDR3 here is CASSLGGLSTDTQYF. CDR3 DNA: TGTGCCAGCAGCTTAGGGGGGTTAAGCACAGATACGCAGTATTTT.

This clonotype was seen a handful of times. V is TRBV20-1 and J is TRBJ2-2; TRBD2 agrees at 14 bases. From germline, CDR1 is DFQATT and CDR2 SNEGSKA (reference sequence). This CDR3 is 15 amino acids long. The V and J ends lost 6 bases and 7 bases, in that order; junction bases with no gene match: 7. CDR3 coding DNA: TGCAGTGCCCTGACTAGCGGGAGGGCCGTCGGGGAGCTGTTTTTT. Residues: CSALTSGRAVGELFF.

There are many counts of this clonotype. The chain couples TRBV5-1 to TRBJ1-1; TRBD1 is a possible D gene (5 bases). The V and J ends lost 3 bases and 4 bases respectively, with 13 bases between them. CDR1 SGHRS and CDR2 YFSETQ come from the germline V gene. This CDR3 spans 14 amino acids. This CDR3 is CASSWSMGGTEAFF. DNA for the CDR3: TGCGCCAGCAGCTGGAGCATGGGGGGCACTGAAGCTTTCTTT. Drawing the rest from reference TRBV5-1 and TRBJ1-1, the complete variable domain is KAGVTQTPRYLIKTRGQQVTLSCSPISGHRSVSWYQQTPGQGLQFLFEYFSETQRNKGNFPGRFSGRQFSNSRSEMNVSTLELGDSALYLCASSWSMGGTEAFFGQGTRLTVV.

The V gene is TRBV6-2 or TRBV6-3, the J gene TRBJ2-3, with a tentative D call TRBD2 (6 bases). This CDR3 has 14 amino acids. Germline CDR1 MNHEY, CDR2 SVGEGT. V lost 0 bases, J lost 5 bases, and 9 bases lay in between. The CDR3 DNA sequence: TGTGCCAGCAGTTACTCGGGGGAGGTAGATACGCAGTATTTT. Encoded protein: CASSYSGEVDTQYF.

This clonotype was seen ten or more times. The chain combines TRBV25-1 with TRBJ2-3, with D maybe TRBD1 (5 bases). The CDR3 extends over 13 amino acids. Between the trimmed V and J ends, which lost 4 bases and 6 bases, there was a span of 11 bases. Germline-derived CDR1 and CDR2 are MGHDK and SYGVNS. The CDR3 coding sequence is TGTGCCAGCAGTGCAGGGTCGGCGGATACGCAGTATTTT. Protein sequence: CASSAGSADTQYF.

In its sample, this clonotype was seen a few times. This sequence joins TRBV20-1 and TRBJ2-5, with unresolved D. The CDR3 has 13 amino acids. Trimming removed 1 base at V and 2 bases at J, with 8 bases between. Germline V gene sequence: CDR1 DFQATT, CDR2 SNEGSKA (reference sequence). This chain's CDR3 is CSARVGRQETQYF. The CDR3 DNA reads TGCAGTGCTAGAGTAGGCAGGCAAGAGACCCAGTACTTC.

There are a few counts of this clonotype. The chain has TRBV7-6 and TRBJ1-2, with 7 bases identical to TRBD1. CDR3 size: 13 residues. Germline CDR1 reads SGHVS; CDR2 reads FNYEAQ. The trim removed 3 bases at V and 8 bases at J, leaving 6 bases unmatched. This CDR3 is CASSFKGAWGYTF. For the CDR3, the DNA is TGTGCCAGCAGCTTTAAGGGGGCATGGGGCTACACCTTC. Based on the CDR3 plus reference TRBV7-6 and TRBJ1-2, the full variable domain is GAGVSQSPRYKVTKRGQDVALRCDPISGHVSLYWYRQALGQGPEFLTYFNYEAQQDKSGLPNDRFSAERPEGSISTLTIQRTEQRDSAMYRCASSFKGAWGYTFGSGTRLTVV.

V and J are TRBV7-9 and TRBJ2-3; 7 nucleotides agree with TRBD1. The CDR3 consists of 16 residues. Germline values: CDR1 SEHNR, CDR2 FQNEAQ (reference sequence). The trim removed 1 base at V and 3 bases at J, leaving 7 bases unmatched. The CDR3 coding sequence is TGTGCCAGCAGCTTAGAAAGGGGGCCCGGAACAGATACGCAGTATTTT. Its translation: CASSLERGPGTDTQYF.

This clonotype appeared many times. The chain uses TRBV7-8 and TRBJ2-2; D is possibly TRBD1 (5 bases). Deletions cut 3 bases from V and 4 bases from J, with 9 bases between. CDR1 is SGHVS, CDR2 FQNEAQ, per germline. The CDR3 covers 14 residues. The CDR3 nucleotides read TGTGCCAGCAGCTTCTCCAGGGTCACCGGGGAGCTGTTTTTT. Amino acids: CASSFSRVTGELFF.